These 21 T cell receptor beta chains share one sample of origin, sequenced in a study of blood T cell repertoires in COVID-19. The method was immunoSEQ multiplex PCR; TCRdb's version includes in-frame clones alone and lacks a portion of them. This sample has roughly 360,000 clones, with around 87% found just once. Sequencing was done on a sample of PBMCs or T cells enriched from blood (not recorded which). Receptors were obtained from a woman in her 30s with acute COVID-19.

This clone was detected once. This specimen includes other DNA sequences encoding the same CDR3. V usage is TRBV24-1 and J usage is TRBJ2-7, with 11 bases that match TRBD1. The V gene end was trimmed by 3 bases and the J gene end by 4 bases; junction bases not matched to a gene: 4. Looked up from germline, CDR1 is KGHDR and CDR2 is SFDVKD. CDR3 size: 15 residues. CDR3 amino acids: CATSDPGTGGYEQYF. As DNA, the CDR3 is TGTGCCACCAGTGATCCCGGGACAGGGGGTTACGAGCAGTACTTC.

V usage is TRBV7-2 and J usage is TRBJ2-2, with 9 bases lining up with TRBD2. V shed 5 bases and J 7 bases; nucleotides not matched to a gene: 8. From germline, CDR1 is SGHTA and CDR2 FQGNSA. The CDR3 consists of 15 residues. The CDR3 protein is CASSRGGAVIGELFF. The CDR3 DNA reads TGTGCCAGCAGCCGCGGGGGGGCCGTTATCGGGGAGCTGTTTTTT. Full variable domain (remainder filled in from reference TRBV7-2 and TRBJ2-2): GAGVSQSPSNKVTEKGKDVELRCDPISGHTALYWYRQSLGQGLEFLIYFQGNSAPDKSGLPSDRFSAERTGGSVSTLTIQRTQQEDSAVYLCASSRGGAVIGELFFGEGSRLTVL.

The chain employs TRBV7-8 and TRBJ2-1, with a possible D match to TRBD1 (5 bases). V was pared by 5 bases and J by 14 bases, with 16 bases between. The germline CDR1 and CDR2 sequences are SGHVS and FQNEAQ. The CDR3 covers 12 residues. CDR3 residues: CASSPVQGNKFF. The CDR3, as DNA: TGTGCCAGCAGCCCCGTGCAGGGTAATAAGTTCTTC.

The J gene is TRBJ2-7, the V gene TRBV7-3; 10 nucleotides line up with TRBD2. This CDR3 has 16 amino acids. Looked up from germline, CDR1 is SGHTA and CDR2 is FQGTGA. The J segment lost 2 bases and the V segment lost 4 bases, leaving 8 bases of the junction unmatched. The CDR3, as DNA: TGTGCCAGCAGCTCCCTAGCGGGGGATTCGCCCTACGAGCAGTACTTC. As protein: CASSSLAGDSPYEQYF. Full variable domain (remainder filled in from reference TRBV7-3 and TRBJ2-7): GAGVSQTPSNKVTEKGKYVELRCDPISGHTALYWYRQSLGQGPEFLIYFQGTGAADDSGLPNDRFFAVRPEGSVSTLKIQRTERGDSAVYLCASSSLAGDSPYEQYFGPGTRLTVT.

The CDR3 DNA reads as TGTGCCAGCAGCCCGGGGTTTGGTACGCAGTATTTT. This codes for CASSPGFGTQYF. The rearrangement uses TRBV7-3 and TRBJ2-3; tentative D call: TRBD2 (5 bases). The CDR3 is 12 amino acids. Trimming stripped 5 bases from V and 8 bases from J, with 11 bases between. Germline V lookup: CDR1 SGHTA, CDR2 FQGTGA.

The gene calls are TRBV2 and TRBJ2-2; 8 positions agree with TRBD1. CDR1 is SNHLY, CDR2 FYNNEI, per germline. V was pared by 9 bases and J by 1 base, with 4 bases of the junction left unmatched. The CDR3 is made up of 14 amino acids. For the CDR3, the DNA is TGTGCCAGAACAGGGGGTCGGAACACCGGGGAGCTGTTTTTT. This encodes CARTGGRNTGELFF.

This clone was seen once. J is TRBJ2-7 and V is TRBV13; TRBD1 agrees at 8 bases. In germline, CDR1 is PRHDT, CDR2 FYEKMQ (reference sequence). The CDR3 is 17 amino acids. V lost 0 bases and J lost 3; bases outside the gene matches: 10. The CDR3 loop reads CASSLGLSLDRGYEQYF. The CDR3 coding sequence is TGTGCCAGCAGCTTAGGCCTTAGTCTCGACAGGGGCTACGAGCAGTACTTC.

The chain joins TRBV28 to TRBJ1-5; TRBD1 agrees at 10 bases. V lost 2 bases, J lost 5 bases, and 0 bases stayed unmatched. The length of the CDR3 is 14 residues. Germline CDR1 reads MDHEN; CDR2 reads SYDVKM. The DNA for the CDR3 is TGTGCCAGCAGTTTAGGACAGGGGGATCAGCCCCAGCATTTT. This gives the protein CASSLGQGDQPQHF.

The chain employs TRBV5-8 and TRBJ1-4; 9 bases are a match to TRBD1. The CDR3 loop spans 15 amino acids. Germline trimming cut 4 bases from V and 8 bases from J; bases unmatched to any gene: 9. The germline V gene has CDR1 SGHTS and CDR2 YDEGEE. The CDR3 bases are TGTGCCAGCAGCCGGACAGGGGAGCCGGGGGAAAAACTGTTTTTT. This gives the protein CASSRTGEPGEKLFF.

The chain links TRBV30 to TRBJ1-1, with a possible D match to TRBD1 (6 bases). CDR3 size: 14 residues. Germline V CDR1 and CDR2: GTSNPN, SVGIG (reference sequence). V lost 0 bases and J 5 bases, leaving 13 bases between the germline ends. CDR3: CAWSVTRGGTEAFF. CDR3 coding DNA: TGTGCCTGGAGTGTAACAAGGGGGGGGACTGAAGCTTTCTTT.

The rearrangement joins TRBV13 to TRBJ2-7, with a weak D call TRBD1 (6 bases). CDR1 and CDR2 from the germline V gene are PRHDT and FYEKMQ (reference sequence). This CDR3 contains 14 residues. Deletions cut 4 bases from V and 6 bases from J, with 16 bases between. The chain's CDR3 is CASSYGQLGGEQYF. Written as DNA, the CDR3 is TGTGCCAGCAGCTACGGACAGCTGGGCGGCGAGCAGTACTTC. Full variable domain (remainder filled in from reference TRBV13 and TRBJ2-7): AAGVIQSPRHLIKEKRETATLKCYPIPRHDTVYWYQQGPGQDPQFLISFYEKMQSDKGSIPDRFSAQQFSDYHSELNMSSLELGDSALYFCASSYGQLGGEQYFGPGTRLTVT.

J is TRBJ2-5 and V is TRBV18; D may be TRBD2 (7 bases). This CDR3 contains 13 residues. V lost 3 bases, J lost 4 bases, and 9 bases lay in between. CDR1 KGHSH and CDR2 LQKENI come from the germline V gene. The DNA of the CDR3 is TGTGCCAGCTCACCGGGGGGGCGAGAGACCCAGTACTTC. Translation gives CASSPGGRETQYF. The whole variable domain, remainder taken from reference TRBV18 and TRBJ2-5, is NAGVMQNPRHLVRRRGQEARLRCSPMKGHSHVYWYRQLPEEGLKFMVYLQKENIIDESGMPKERFSAEFPKEGPSILRIQQVVRGDSAAYFCASSPGGRETQYFGPGTRLLVL.

The rearrangement joins TRBV5-1 to TRBJ1-3; 7 positions agree with TRBD1. J was trimmed by 1 base and V by 3 bases; bases with no gene match: 13. The CDR3 runs to 18 residues. CDR1 and CDR2 from the germline V gene are SGHRS and YFSETQ. The CDR3 DNA follows: TGCGCCAGCAGCTGGGGGACAGTCCCGCGGGGTTCTGGAAACACCATATATTTT. Translation gives CASSWGTVPRGSGNTIYF.

The genes are TRBV19 and TRBJ1-4; 10 bases map to TRBD1. Germline values: CDR1 LNHDA, CDR2 SQIVND (reference sequence). The V gene end was trimmed by 11 bases and the J gene end by 6 bases; junction bases not matched to a gene: 9. This CDR3 region has 14 residues. This CDR3 reads CARGWDRGYEKLFF. CDR3 DNA sequence: TGTGCCCGGGGCTGGGACAGGGGATATGAAAAACTGTTTTTT.

The rearrangement links TRBV25-1 to TRBJ1-6; D is unresolved. The CDR3 extends over 12 amino acids. CDR1 and CDR2 from the germline V gene are MGHDK and SYGVNS. The V end was cut by 2 bases, the J end by 7 bases, with 3 bases between. CDR3 coding DNA: TGTGCCAGCAGTGAACAGAATTCACCCCTCCACTTT. It translates to CASSEQNSPLHF.

This sequence joins TRBV5-5 and TRBJ1-5; a possible D gene is TRBD1 (5 bases). Germline lookup yields CDR1 SGHKS and CDR2 YYEKEE (reference sequence). Trimming pared 0 bases from V and 3 bases from J, leaving 10 bases between. The CDR3 loop spans 15 amino acids. CDR3 region: CASSLAGVFNQPQHF. As DNA, the CDR3 is TGTGCCAGCAGCTTGGCGGGGGTGTTCAATCAGCCCCAGCATTTT.

Worth noting for this clone: Other DNA sequences in this sample translate to the same CDR3. The chain has TRBV27 and TRBJ1-2; D is unclear. V lost 3 bases and J 1 base, leaving 6 bases between the germline ends. Germline V gene lookup returns CDR1 MNHEY and CDR2 SMNVEV (reference sequence). The CDR3 sequence is 13 residues long. The CDR3 region is CASSLAGNYGYTF. DNA for the CDR3: TGTGCCAGCAGTTTGGCGGGTAACTATGGCTACACCTTC.

This clone was recorded a few times. The V gene is TRBV27, the J gene TRBJ1-2; TRBD1 is a possible D gene (5 bases). CDR1 is MNHEY, CDR2 SMNVEV, per germline (reference sequence). Trimming took off 5 bases at V and 4 bases at J, with 14 bases between the two ends. The CDR3 is 14 residues long. Here the CDR3 DNA reads TGTGCCAGCAGTCTGGCCCCAGGGCCCTATGGCTACACCTTC. Translation gives CASSLAPGPYGYTF.

The rearrangement uses TRBV14 and TRBJ2-7; 8 bases are a match to TRBD2. The germline V gene encodes CDR1 SGHDN and CDR2 FVKESK. With 5 bases clipped from V and 2 bases from J, the junction kept 5 bases outside the gene matches. The CDR3 is 14 amino acids. CDR3 in DNA: TGTGCCAGCAGCTTTACGCGGGGGGCCTACGAGCAGTACTTC. Residues: CASSFTRGAYEQYF. Full variable domain (outside the CDR3, taken from reference TRBV14 and TRBJ2-7): EAGVTQFPSHSVIEKGQTVTLRCDPISGHDNLYWYRRVMGKEIKFLLHFVKESKQDESGMPNNRFLAERTGGTYSTLKVQPAELEDSGVYFCASSFTRGAYEQYFGPGTRLTVT.

V gene TRBV19 combines with J gene TRBJ2-7; TRBD1 agrees at 7 bases. The CDR3 has 13 amino acids. The germline gives CDR1 LNHDA, CDR2 SQIVND (reference sequence). V trimming: 8 bases; J trimming: 2 bases; junction bases outside the gene matches: 6. This CDR3 reads CASAKGTAYEQYF. CDR3 bases: TGTGCCAGTGCGAAAGGGACAGCCTACGAGCAGTACTTC.

The chain recombines TRBV5-1 with TRBJ2-7, with D perhaps TRBD2 (6 bases). V was clipped by 4 bases and J by 3 bases, with 23 bases between them. The CDR3 runs to 17 residues. Germline CDR1 reads SGHRS; CDR2 reads YFSETQ. CDR3 amino acids: CASSPSSPGDVFYEQYF. The DNA for the CDR3 is TGCGCCAGCAGCCCCTCATCCCCGGGGGACGTATTCTACGAGCAGTACTTC.